The source of this TCR beta chain is a study of EBV T-cell therapy then PD-1 blockade in nasopharyngeal carcinoma. Noted time point: 266 days after commencement of treatment, after nivolumab therapy. Described treatment: AdE1-LMPpoly-expanded autologous EBV-specific T-cell therapy followed by anti-PD-1 nivolumab. On this clone: No antigen is known for it.

Here immunoSEQ multiplex PCR was the method, and the copy in TCRdb shows in-frame clones only, minus some. This table holds over 20,000 clones, roughly 80% found once. Material: CD8+ T cells from blood, obtained at approximately day 260 from a patient whose treatment included autologous EBV-specific T cells and nivolumab. The sequence was collected from a man in his forties with nasopharyngeal carcinoma.

The CDR3 region is CASSPRQDPYEQYF. Written as DNA, the CDR3 is TGTGCCAGCAGCCCAAGACAGGACCCCTACGAGCAGTACTTC. V gene TRBV7-2 combines with J gene TRBJ2-7, with a tentative D call TRBD1 (6 bases). V was cut by 5 bases and J by 2 bases, with 13 bases left in between. The CDR3 contains 14 residues. Germline CDR1 reads SGHTA; CDR2 reads FQGNSA.